Listed below are T cell receptor beta chains from one sample, sequenced in a study of blood T cell repertoires in COVID-19. Generated by immunoSEQ multiplex PCR, the TCRdb table keeps only in-frame clones and is missing some. The data show a few hundred thousand clones, 88% seen once. Sample: PBMCs or T cells enriched from blood (not recorded which). The receptors stem from a woman under 30 who had recovered from COVID-19. Both conserved end residues are part of each CDR3. The D gene is left open where the match is weak. The listing skips clone size in some rows; elsewhere it reads once, few, many or a size class.

d_gene	abundance	v_gene	j_gene	CDR3aa	CDR3nt
-	-	TRBV6-6	TRBJ2-7	CASSSAGARYEQYF	TGTGCCAGCAGTTCCGCAGGGGCTCGGTACGAGCAGTACTTC
TRBD2	-	TRBV11-1	TRBJ2-1	CASSLASGGAGDEQFF	TGTGCCAGCAGCTTAGCTAGCGGGGGGGCCGGGGATGAGCAGTTCTTC
TRBD1	-	TRBV5-8	TRBJ1-4	CASSGLTGKDEKLFF	TGTGCCAGCAGCGGATTGACAGGGAAGGATGAAAAACTGTTTTTT
-	-	TRBV10-3	TRBJ1-2	CAISESPVDYGYTF	TGTGCCATCAGTGAGTCGCCGGTTGACTATGGCTACACCTTC
-	few	TRBV28	TRBJ1-5	CASSLGGTHQPQHF	TGTGCCAGCAGTTTGGGGGGGACCCACCAGCCCCAGCATTTT
TRBD1	once	TRBV15	TRBJ1-1	CATGTQGMNTEAFF	TGTGCCACCGGGACACAGGGGATGAACACTGAAGCTTTCTTT
-	-	TRBV6-2/TRBV6-3	TRBJ2-5	CASSYGSKETQYF	TGTGCCAGCAGTTACGGTAGTAAAGAGACCCAGTACTTC
-	-	TRBV7-2	TRBJ1-3	CASSLGAGSPGNTIYF	TGTGCCAGCAGCTTAGGCGCAGGGTCGCCCGGAAACACCATATATTTT
TRBD1	-	TRBV7-9	TRBJ2-7	CASSPIPGQGDYEQYF	TGTGCCAGCAGCCCAATACCGGGACAGGGGGACTACGAGCAGTACTTC
-	-	TRBV5-1	TRBJ1-1	CASSIQQGSGTEAFF	TGCGCCAGCAGCATCCAACAGGGATCTGGCACTGAAGCTTTCTTT
-	-	TRBV7-9	TRBJ1-2	CASSLEGVGYTF	TGTGCCAGCAGCTTAGAAGGGGTTGGCTACACCTTC
-	-	TRBV6-5	TRBJ1-6	CASSRDISYNSPLHF	TGTGCCAGCAGCCGCGATATCTCCTATAATTCACCCCTCCACTTT
-	few	TRBV11-2	TRBJ1-1	CASSSQAGEAFF	TGTGCCAGCAGCTCCCAGGCAGGAGAAGCTTTCTTT
TRBD1	-	TRBV10-3	TRBJ2-5	CAISRDRLVETQYF	TGTGCCATCAGTAGGGACAGATTAGTGGAGACCCAGTACTTC
-	once	TRBV29-1	TRBJ2-7	CSVGTGTGGPPTHF	-
TRBD1	-	TRBV2	TRBJ1-3	CASSETGQISSGNTIYF	TGTGCCAGCAGTGAAACGGGACAGATATCCTCTGGAAACACCATATATTTT
TRBD1	-	TRBV19	TRBJ1-2	CATGDRGLGYTF	TGTGCCACTGGGGACAGGGGGCTTGGCTACACCTTC
TRBD1	few	TRBV9	TRBJ2-2	CASSLTGVYTGELFF	TGTGCCAGCAGCCTCACAGGGGTCTACACCGGGGAGCTGTTTTTT
-	-	TRBV12-3/TRBV12-4	TRBJ1-1	CASAVATEAFF	TGTGCCAGCGCGGTCGCGACTGAAGCTTTCTTT
TRBD1	-	TRBV3-1/TRBV3-2	TRBJ1-2	CASSDRQGERNGYTF	TGTGCCAGCAGCGACCGACAGGGAGAAAGGAATGGCTACACCTTC
TRBD2	once	TRBV7-2	TRBJ2-3	CASSLGAIGGGGSTDTQYF	TGTGCCAGCAGCTTAGGTGCCATAGGCGGGGGGGGTAGCACAGATACGCAGTATTTT
TRBD1	-	TRBV5-6	TRBJ1-2	CASSLDGDRGTGIYGYTF	TGTGCCAGCAGCTTGGATGGGGACAGGGGGACTGGGATCTATGGCTACACCTTC
TRBD1	-	TRBV30	TRBJ2-7	CAWIPTGVVREQYF	TGTGCCTGGATTCCGACAGGGGTCGTACGCGAGCAGTACTTC
TRBD2	-	TRBV18	TRBJ2-1	CASSPVPGTGGPVDEQFF	TGTGCCAGCTCACCGGTCCCCGGGACGGGGGGGCCGGTGGATGAGCAGTTCTTC
TRBD1	-	TRBV6-6	TRBJ1-6	CASSLRSGTGGSSYNSPLHF	TGTGCCAGCAGTCTCCGTTCGGGGACAGGGGGAAGCTCCTATAATTCACCCCTCCACTTT
TRBD1	-	TRBV7-9	TRBJ2-1	CASSLWTGGVYNEQFF	TGTGCCAGCAGCCTCTGGACAGGGGGGGTATACAATGAGCAGTTCTTC
TRBD1	-	TRBV7-6	TRBJ2-7	CASSQLSDRGTYEQYF	TGTGCCAGCAGCCAACTATCGGACAGGGGAACCTACGAGCAGTACTTC
TRBD2	once	TRBV18	TRBJ2-7	CASATSGGAREQYF	TGTGCCAGCGCCACTAGCGGGGGGGCCCGCGAGCAGTACTTC
TRBD1	-	TRBV7-2	TRBJ2-2	CASSPQGWDRVAGELFF	TGTGCCAGCAGCCCGCAGGGTTGGGACAGGGTTGCCGGGGAGCTGTTTTTT
-	-	TRBV5-6	TRBJ1-1	CASSSSTGRMNTEAFF	TGTGCCAGCAGCTCATCGACAGGCCGAATGAACACTGAAGCTTTCTTT
-	-	TRBV2	TRBJ2-6	CASNRESGANVLTF	TGTGCCAGCAATCGGGAGTCTGGGGCCAACGTCCTGACTTTC
TRBD1	-	TRBV7-3	TRBJ2-1	CASSVYRGLKDNEQFF	TGTGCCAGCAGCGTCTACAGGGGGCTAAAGGACAATGAGCAGTTCTTC